This T cell receptor (beta chain) was identified during a study of T cell changes during pregnancy in multiple sclerosis. TCRdb's copy holds only in-frame clones and misses some; the assay was immunoSEQ multiplex PCR. In the table there are around 59,000 clones, about 91% of which are singletons. The germline gives CDR1 SGHRS, CDR2 YFSETQ. The CDR3 runs to 19 residues. V lost 2 bases to trimming and J lost 0 bases; unmatched junction nucleotides: 11. Sequencing used CD4+ T cells from peripheral blood mononuclear cells, obtained in the first trimester of pregnancy. This chain links TRBV5-1 with TRBJ1-6, with 7 positions matching TRBD1. This sequence originates from a female donor with multiple sclerosis, enrolled in a pregnancy study. The CDR3, as DNA: TGCGCCAGCAGCTTAACAACCGGGACAGATCTCTCCTATAATTCACCCCTCCACTTT. Residues: CASSLTTGTDLSYNSPLHF.